This section outlines one TCR beta chain sequence together with its context. What it binds is not known. From germline, CDR1 is MNHEY and CDR2 SVGAGI. Trimming took 6 bases from V and 0 from J, leaving 14 bases between them. The CDR3 has 15 residues. TCRdb's table, derived via immunoSEQ multiplex PCR, lists solely in-frame clones and lacks some. The sample carries about 140,000 clones, around nine tenths recorded once. This entry is derived from a study of CD4+ T cells in melanoma. General study points: Neoantigen-specific CD4+ T cells in melanoma reportedly had diverse differentiation states.

The source is a human donor with melanoma. This sequence joins TRBV6-5 and TRBJ1-1; D remains unclear. The CDR3 DNA follows: TGTGCCAGCAGCCTTAACGGGCTGGTGAACACTGAAGCTTTCTTT. This sequence encodes CASSLNGLVNTEAFF.